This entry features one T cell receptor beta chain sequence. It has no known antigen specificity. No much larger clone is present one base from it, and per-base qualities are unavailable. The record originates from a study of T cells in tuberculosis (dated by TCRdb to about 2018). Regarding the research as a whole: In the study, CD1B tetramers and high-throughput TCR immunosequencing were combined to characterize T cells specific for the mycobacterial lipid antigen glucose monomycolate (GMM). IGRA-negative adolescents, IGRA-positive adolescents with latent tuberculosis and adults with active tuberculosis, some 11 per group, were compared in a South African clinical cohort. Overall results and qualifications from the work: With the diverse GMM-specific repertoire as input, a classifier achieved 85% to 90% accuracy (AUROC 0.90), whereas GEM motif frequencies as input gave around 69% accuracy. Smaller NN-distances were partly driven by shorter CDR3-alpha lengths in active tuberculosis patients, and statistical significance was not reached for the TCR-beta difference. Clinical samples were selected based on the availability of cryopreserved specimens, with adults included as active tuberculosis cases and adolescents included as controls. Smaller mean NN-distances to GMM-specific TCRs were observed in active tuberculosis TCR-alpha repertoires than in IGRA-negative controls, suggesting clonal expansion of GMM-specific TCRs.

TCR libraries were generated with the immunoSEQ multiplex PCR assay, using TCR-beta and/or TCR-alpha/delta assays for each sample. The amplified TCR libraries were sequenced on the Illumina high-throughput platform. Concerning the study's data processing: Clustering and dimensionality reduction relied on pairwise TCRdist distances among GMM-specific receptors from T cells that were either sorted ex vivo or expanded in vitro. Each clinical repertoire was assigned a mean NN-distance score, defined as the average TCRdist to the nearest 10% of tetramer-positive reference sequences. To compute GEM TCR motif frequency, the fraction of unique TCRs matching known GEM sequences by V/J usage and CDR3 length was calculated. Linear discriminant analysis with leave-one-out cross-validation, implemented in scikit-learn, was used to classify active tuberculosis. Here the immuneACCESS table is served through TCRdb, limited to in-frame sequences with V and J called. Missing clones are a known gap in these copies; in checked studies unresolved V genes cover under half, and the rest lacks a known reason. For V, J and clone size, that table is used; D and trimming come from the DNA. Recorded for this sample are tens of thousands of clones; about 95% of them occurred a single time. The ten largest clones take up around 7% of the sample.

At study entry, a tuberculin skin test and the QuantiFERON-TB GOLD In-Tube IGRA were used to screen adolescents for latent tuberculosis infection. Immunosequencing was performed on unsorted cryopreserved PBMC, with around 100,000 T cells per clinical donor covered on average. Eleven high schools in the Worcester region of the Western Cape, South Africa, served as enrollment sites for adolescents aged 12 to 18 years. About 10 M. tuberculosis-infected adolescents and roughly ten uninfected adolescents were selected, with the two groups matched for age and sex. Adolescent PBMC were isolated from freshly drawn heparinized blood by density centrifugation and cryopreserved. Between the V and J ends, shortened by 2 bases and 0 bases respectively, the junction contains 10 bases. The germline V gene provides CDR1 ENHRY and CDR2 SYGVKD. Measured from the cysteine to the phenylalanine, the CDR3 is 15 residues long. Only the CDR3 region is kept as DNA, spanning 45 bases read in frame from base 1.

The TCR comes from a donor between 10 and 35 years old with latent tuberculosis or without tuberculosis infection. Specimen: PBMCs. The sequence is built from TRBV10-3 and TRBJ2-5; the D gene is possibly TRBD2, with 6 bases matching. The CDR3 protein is CAISEAAGYQETQYF. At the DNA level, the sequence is TGTGCCATCAGTGAGGCCGCGGGGTACCAAGAGACCCAGTACTTC.